This TCR beta chain comes out of a study of T cell clonotyping in hematopoietic cell transplantation. The table came from immunoSEQ multiplex PCR; TCRdb's copy has only in-frame clones and leaves some out. The data show under 45,000 clones, with roughly 96% seen just once and around 1.6% held by the top ten. Overall study results and limits: Broader posttransplant TCR repertoire diversity was predicted by graft donor and pretransplant recipient Inverse Simpson Index values. Pathologically expanded recipient clonotypes increased progressively from day 30 to day 180 as diversity fell. At the given depth, recipient repertoires were over 95% de novo clonotypes.

Points on this clone: Its target is not known.

The germline gives CDR1 SGHVS, CDR2 FQNEAQ. This CDR3 region has 13 residues. Trimming pared 4 bases from V and 7 bases from J, leaving 13 bases between. Time point here: recipient sample about 28 days before transplant, after cytoreduction. This clonotype was sampled from a man aged 35 to 55 with chronic myeloid leukemia. Some clones in this sample may be carry-over from other donors' samples. Sequencing was performed on peripheral blood mononuclear cells, taken before stem cell transplant. The chain joins TRBV7-8 to TRBJ1-2; D not certain. The CDR3, as DNA: TGTGCCAGCAGCTCCCCCGCCCTGGCTGGCTACACCTTC. It specifies CASSSPALAGYTF.